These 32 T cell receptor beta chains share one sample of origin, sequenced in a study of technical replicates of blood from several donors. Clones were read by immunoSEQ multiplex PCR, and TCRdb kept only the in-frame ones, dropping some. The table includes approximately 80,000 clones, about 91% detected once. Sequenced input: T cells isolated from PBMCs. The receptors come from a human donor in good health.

Here the CDR3 DNA reads TGCGCCAGCAGCCAGAGCGGACTAGCGGGGGAGAATGAGCAGTTCTTC. Translating gives CASSQSGLAGENEQFF. J is TRBJ2-1 and V is TRBV4-1; the match to TRBD2 covers 13 bases. The CDR3 is made up of 16 amino acids. V lost 3 bases and J lost 7; bases outside the gene matches: 6. Looked up from germline, CDR1 is MGHRA and CDR2 is YSYEKL.

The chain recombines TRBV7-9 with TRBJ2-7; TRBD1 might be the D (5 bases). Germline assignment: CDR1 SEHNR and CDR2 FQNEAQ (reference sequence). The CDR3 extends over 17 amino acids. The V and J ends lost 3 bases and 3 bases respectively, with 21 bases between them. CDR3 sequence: CASSFLGRSESDYEQYF. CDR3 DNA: TGTGCCAGCAGCTTCTTGGGGCGAAGTGAGTCGGACTACGAGCAGTACTTC.

CDR3 in amino acids: CASSSSLSGNTIYF. CDR3 DNA: TGCGCCAGCAGCTCGTCCCTCTCTGGAAACACCATATATTTT. This chain links TRBV4-1 with TRBJ1-3, with D unresolved. The germline V gene has CDR1 MGHRA and CDR2 YSYEKL. Trimming cost V 5 bases and J 0 bases, with 8 bases left between them. The length of the CDR3 is 14 residues.

CDR3 region: CASSFRQGRANEKLFF. In nucleotides, the CDR3 is TGTGCCAGCAGCTTTAGACAGGGACGCGCTAATGAAAAACTGTTTTTT. The rearrangement uses TRBV13 and TRBJ1-4; 7 nucleotides agree with TRBD1. Germline-derived CDR1 and CDR2 are PRHDT and FYEKMQ (reference sequence). This CDR3 region has 16 residues. V shed 3 bases and J 3 bases; nucleotides not matched to a gene: 7.

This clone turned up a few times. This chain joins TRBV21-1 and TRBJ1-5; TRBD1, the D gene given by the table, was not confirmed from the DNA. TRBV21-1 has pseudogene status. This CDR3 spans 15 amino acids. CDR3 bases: TGTGCCAGCAGCAGAAGACAGGGTTGCAATCAGCCCCAGCATTTT. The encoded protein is CASSRRQGCNQPQHF.

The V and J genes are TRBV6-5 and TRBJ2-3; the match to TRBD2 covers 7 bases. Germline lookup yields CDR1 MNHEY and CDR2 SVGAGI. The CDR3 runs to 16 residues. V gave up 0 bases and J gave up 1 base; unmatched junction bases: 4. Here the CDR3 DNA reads TGTGCCAGCAGTTACTCTAGCGGGTTTGGCACAGATACGCAGTATTTT. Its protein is CASSYSSGFGTDTQYF.

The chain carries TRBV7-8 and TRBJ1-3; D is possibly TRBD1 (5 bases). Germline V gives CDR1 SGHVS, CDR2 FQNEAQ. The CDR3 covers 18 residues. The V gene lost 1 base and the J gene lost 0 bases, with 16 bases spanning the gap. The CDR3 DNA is TGTGCCAGCAGCTTAGTTCCTCGGCGGGGCTACTCTGGAAACACCATATATTTT. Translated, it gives CASSLVPRRGYSGNTIYF.

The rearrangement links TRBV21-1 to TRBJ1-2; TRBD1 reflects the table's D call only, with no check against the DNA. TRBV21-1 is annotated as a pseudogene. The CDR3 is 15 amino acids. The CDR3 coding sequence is TGTGCCAGCAGCTTTCGGACAGGGGAGATGGGCGGCTACACCTTC. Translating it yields CASSFRTGEMGGYTF.

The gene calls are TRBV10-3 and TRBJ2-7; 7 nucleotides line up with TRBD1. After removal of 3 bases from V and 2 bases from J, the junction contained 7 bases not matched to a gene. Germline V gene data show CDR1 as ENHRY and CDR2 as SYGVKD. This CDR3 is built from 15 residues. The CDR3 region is CAISDSGTATYEQYF. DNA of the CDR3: TGTGCCATCAGTGATTCAGGGACAGCAACCTACGAGCAGTACTTC.

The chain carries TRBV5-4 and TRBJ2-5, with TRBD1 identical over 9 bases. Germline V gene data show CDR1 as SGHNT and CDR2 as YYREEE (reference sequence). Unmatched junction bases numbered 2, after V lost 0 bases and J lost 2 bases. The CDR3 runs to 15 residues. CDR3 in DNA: TGTGCCAGCAGCTTGGCCGGGACAGGGCAAGAGACCCAGTACTTC. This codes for CASSLAGTGQETQYF.

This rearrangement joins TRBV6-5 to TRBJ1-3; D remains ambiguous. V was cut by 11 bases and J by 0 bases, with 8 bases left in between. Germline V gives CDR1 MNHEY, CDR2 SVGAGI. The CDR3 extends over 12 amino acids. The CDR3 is CAATSSGNTIYF. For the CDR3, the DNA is TGTGCCGCAACAAGCTCTGGAAACACCATATATTTT.

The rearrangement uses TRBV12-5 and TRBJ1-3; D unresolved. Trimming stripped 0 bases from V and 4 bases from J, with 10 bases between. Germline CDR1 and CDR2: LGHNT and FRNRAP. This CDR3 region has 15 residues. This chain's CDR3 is CASGLVSRQGNTIYF. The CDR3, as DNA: TGTGCTAGTGGTTTGGTATCGCGGCAGGGAAACACCATATATTTT.

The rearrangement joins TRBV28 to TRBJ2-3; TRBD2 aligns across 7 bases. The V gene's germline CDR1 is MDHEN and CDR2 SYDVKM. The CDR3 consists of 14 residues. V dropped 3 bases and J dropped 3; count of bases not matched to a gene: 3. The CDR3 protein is CASSLTSLTDTQYF. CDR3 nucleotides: TGTGCCAGCAGTTTGACTAGCCTTACAGATACGCAGTATTTT.

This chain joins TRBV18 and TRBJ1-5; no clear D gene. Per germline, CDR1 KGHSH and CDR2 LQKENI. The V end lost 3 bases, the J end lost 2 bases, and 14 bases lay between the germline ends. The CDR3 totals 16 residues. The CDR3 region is CASSPREREGNQPQHF. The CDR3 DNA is TGTGCCAGCTCACCCCGGGAAAGAGAGGGCAATCAGCCCCAGCATTTT.

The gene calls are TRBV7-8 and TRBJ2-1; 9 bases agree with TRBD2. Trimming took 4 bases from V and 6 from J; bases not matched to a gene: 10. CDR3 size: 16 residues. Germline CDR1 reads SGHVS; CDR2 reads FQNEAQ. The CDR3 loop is CASSSYAGGPSNEQFF. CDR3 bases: TGTGCCAGCAGCTCTTATGCGGGAGGGCCAAGCAATGAGCAGTTCTTC. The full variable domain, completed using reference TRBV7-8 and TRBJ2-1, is GAGVSQSPRYKVAKRGQDVALRCDPISGHVSLFWYQQALGQGPEFLTYFQNEAQLDKSGLPSDRFFAERPEGSVSTLKIQRTQQEDSAVYLCASSSYAGGPSNEQFFGPGTRLTVL.

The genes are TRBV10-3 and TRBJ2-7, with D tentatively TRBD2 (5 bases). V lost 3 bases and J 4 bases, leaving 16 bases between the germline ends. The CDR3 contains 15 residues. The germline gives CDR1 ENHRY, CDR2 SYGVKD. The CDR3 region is CAISDPRESFYEQYF. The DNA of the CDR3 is TGTGCCATCAGTGACCCCCGGGAATCTTTTTACGAGCAGTACTTC.

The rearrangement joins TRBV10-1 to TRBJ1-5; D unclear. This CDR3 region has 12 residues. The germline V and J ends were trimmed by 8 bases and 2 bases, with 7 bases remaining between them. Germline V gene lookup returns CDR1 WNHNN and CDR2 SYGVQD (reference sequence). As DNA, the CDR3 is TGCGCCAGCGCCACTGGCAATCAGCCCCAGCATTTT. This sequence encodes CASATGNQPQHF.

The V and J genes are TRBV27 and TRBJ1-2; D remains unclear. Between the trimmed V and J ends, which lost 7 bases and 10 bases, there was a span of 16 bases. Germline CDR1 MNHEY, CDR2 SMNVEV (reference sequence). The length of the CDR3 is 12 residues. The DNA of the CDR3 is TGTGCCAGCACGGAGGACCGAATACTCTACACCTTC. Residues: CASTEDRILYTF.

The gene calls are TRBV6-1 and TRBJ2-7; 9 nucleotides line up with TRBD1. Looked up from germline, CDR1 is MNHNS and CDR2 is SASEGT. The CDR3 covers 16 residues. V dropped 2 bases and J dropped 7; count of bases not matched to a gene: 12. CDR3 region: CASSEMSAGTGREQYF. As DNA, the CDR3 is TGTGCCAGCAGTGAAATGTCAGCCGGGACAGGGAGGGAGCAGTACTTC.

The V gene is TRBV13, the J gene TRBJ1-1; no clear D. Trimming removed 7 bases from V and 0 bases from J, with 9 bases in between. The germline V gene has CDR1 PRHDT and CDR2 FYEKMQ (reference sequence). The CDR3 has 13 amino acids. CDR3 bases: TGTGCCAGCACCCAGAATCTGAACACTGAAGCTTTCTTT. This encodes CASTQNLNTEAFF.

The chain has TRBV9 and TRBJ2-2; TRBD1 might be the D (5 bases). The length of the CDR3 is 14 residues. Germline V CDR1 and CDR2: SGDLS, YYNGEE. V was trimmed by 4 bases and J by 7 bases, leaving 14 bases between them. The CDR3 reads CASSPSGWSGELFF. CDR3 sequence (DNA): TGTGCCAGCAGCCCCTCAGGGTGGAGCGGGGAGCTGTTTTTT.

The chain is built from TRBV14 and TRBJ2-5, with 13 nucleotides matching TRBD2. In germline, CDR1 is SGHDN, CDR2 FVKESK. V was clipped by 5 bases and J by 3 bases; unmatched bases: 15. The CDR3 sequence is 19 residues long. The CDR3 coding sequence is TGTGCCAGCAGCTCACGACTAGCGGGGGGAGTAAAAAGAAAAGAGACCCAGTACTTC. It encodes CASSSRLAGGVKRKETQYF.

The CDR3: CASSPLQGRGTEAFF. In nucleotides, the CDR3 is TGTGCCAGCAGCCCACTACAGGGAAGGGGCACTGAAGCTTTCTTT. This rearrangement joins TRBV14 to TRBJ1-1, with D perhaps matching TRBD1 (6 bases). This CDR3 region has 15 residues. Germline CDR1 is SGHDN and CDR2 is FVKESK. Trimming removed 4 bases at V and 4 bases at J, with 16 bases between.

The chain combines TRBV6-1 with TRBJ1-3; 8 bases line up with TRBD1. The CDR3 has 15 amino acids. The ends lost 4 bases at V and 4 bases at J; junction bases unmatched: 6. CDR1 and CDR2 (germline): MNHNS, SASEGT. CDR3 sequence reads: CASSVVGQGGNTIYF. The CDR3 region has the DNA TGTGCCAGCAGTGTTGTAGGACAGGGAGGAAACACCATATATTTT.

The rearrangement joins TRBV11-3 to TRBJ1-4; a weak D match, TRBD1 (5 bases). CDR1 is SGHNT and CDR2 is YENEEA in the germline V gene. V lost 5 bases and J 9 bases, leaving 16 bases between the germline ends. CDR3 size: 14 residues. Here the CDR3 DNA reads TGTGCCAGCAGCATATCAAGGGGCACCCAAAAACTGTTTTTT. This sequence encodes CASSISRGTQKLFF.

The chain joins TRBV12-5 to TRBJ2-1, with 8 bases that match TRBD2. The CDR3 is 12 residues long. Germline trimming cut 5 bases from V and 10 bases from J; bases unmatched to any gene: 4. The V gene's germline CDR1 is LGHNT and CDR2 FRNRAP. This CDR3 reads CASGLRLAEQFF. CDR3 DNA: TGTGCTAGTGGTCTAAGACTAGCGGAGCAGTTCTTC.

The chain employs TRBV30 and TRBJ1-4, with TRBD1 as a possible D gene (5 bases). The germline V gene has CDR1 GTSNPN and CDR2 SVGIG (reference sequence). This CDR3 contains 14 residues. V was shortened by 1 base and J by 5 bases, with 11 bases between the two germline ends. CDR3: CAWSADGGNEKLFF. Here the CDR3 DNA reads TGTGCCTGGAGTGCAGACGGGGGGAATGAAAAACTGTTTTTT.

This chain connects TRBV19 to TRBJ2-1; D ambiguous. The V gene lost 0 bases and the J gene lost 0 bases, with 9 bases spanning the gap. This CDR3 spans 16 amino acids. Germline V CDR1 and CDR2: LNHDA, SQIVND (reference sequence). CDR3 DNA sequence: TGTGCCAGTAGTATAGATCTAACAGACTCCTACAATGAGCAGTTCTTC. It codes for CASSIDLTDSYNEQFF.

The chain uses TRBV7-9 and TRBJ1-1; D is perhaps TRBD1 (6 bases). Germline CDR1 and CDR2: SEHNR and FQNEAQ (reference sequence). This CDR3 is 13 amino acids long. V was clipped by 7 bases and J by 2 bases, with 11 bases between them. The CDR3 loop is CASTPRGNTEAFF. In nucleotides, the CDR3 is TGTGCCAGCACCCCCAGGGGTAACACTGAAGCTTTCTTT. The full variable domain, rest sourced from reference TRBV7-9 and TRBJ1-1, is DTGVSQNPRHKITKRGQNVTFRCDPISEHNRLYWYRQTLGQGPEFLTYFQNEAQLEKSRLLSDRFSAERPKGSFSTLEIQRTEQGDSAMYLCASTPRGNTEAFFGQGTRLTVV.

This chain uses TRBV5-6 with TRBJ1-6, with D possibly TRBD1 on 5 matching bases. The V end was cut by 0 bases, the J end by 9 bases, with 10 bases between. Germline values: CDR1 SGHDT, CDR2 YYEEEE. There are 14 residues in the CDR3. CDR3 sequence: CASSLGGVGSPLHF. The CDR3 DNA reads TGTGCCAGCAGCTTGGGGGGCGTCGGTTCACCCCTCCACTTT.

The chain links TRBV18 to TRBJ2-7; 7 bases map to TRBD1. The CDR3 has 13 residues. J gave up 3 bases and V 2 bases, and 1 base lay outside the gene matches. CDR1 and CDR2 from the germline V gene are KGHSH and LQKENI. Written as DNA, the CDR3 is TGTGCCAGCTCACCAGGGACAGACTACGAGCAGTACTTC. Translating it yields CASSPGTDYEQYF.

CDR3 in amino acids: CASSVAVQNTDTQYF. In nucleotides, the CDR3 is TGTGCCAGCAGCGTAGCGGTCCAAAACACAGATACGCAGTATTTT. The gene calls are TRBV9 and TRBJ2-3; D is undetermined. CDR1 SGDLS and CDR2 YYNGEE come from the germline V gene. The CDR3 sequence is 15 residues long. The V gene lost 0 bases and the J gene lost 2 bases, with 10 bases spanning the gap.